This T cell receptor beta chain was observed in a study of control samples from healthy donors and cancer patients. The protocol was immunoSEQ multiplex PCR, while the TCRdb copy is restricted to in-frame clones and leaves out a portion. The sample carries some 140,000 clones, approximately 91% recorded once. Trimming cost V 8 bases and J 5 bases; bases outside gene matches: 10. The CDR3 is made up of 16 amino acids. In germline, CDR1 is MDHEN, CDR2 SYDVKM. The sequenced material came from blood. This chain connects TRBV28 to TRBJ2-5; 14 positions agree with TRBD2. The sequence came from a woman in her twenties or thirties in good health. The CDR3 loop is CASLRTSGRLRETQYF. CDR3 DNA: TGTGCCAGCCTTCGGACTAGCGGGAGGTTGAGGGAGACCCAGTACTTC. Full variable domain (missing parts from reference TRBV28 and TRBJ2-5): DVKVTQSSRYLVKRTGEKVFLECVQDMDHENMFWYRQDPGLGLRLIYFSYDVKMKEKGDIPEGYSVSREKKERFSLILESASTNQTSMYLCASLRTSGRLRETQYFGPGTRLLVL.